Listed below are T cell receptor beta chains from one sample, sequenced in a study of T cell responses to AZD1222 COVID-19 vaccine. Clones were read by immunoSEQ multiplex PCR, and TCRdb kept only the in-frame ones, dropping some. The table includes 70,000 or so clones, roughly 83% detected once. Specimen: peripheral blood, collected 28 days after the second AZD1222 dose. These receptors were obtained from an adult who received the AZD1222 COVID-19 vaccine. Both conserved end residues are part of each CDR3. A D gene is named only where the DNA matches it firmly. Some rows mark clone size as missing; the rest say once, few, many or name a class of expanded clone.

clone size,D gene,V gene,J gene,CDR3 protein,CDR3 DNA
.,TRBD1,TRBV27,TRBJ1-2,CASASTGEWDYGYTF,TGTGCCAGCGCTTCGACAGGGGAATGGGACTATGGCTACACCTTC
.,TRBD1,TRBV7-2,TRBJ1-5,CASSRDRVNQPQHF,TGTGCCAGCAGTCGGGACAGGGTCAATCAGCCCCAGCATTTT
.,TRBD1,TRBV5-1,TRBJ1-4,CASSPGQTLNEKLFF,TGCGCCAGCAGCCCGGGACAGACACTCAATGAAAAACTGTTTTTT
.,.,TRBV12-3/TRBV12-4,TRBJ1-2,CASSREEDGYTF,TGTGCCAGCAGTAGAGAGGAGGACGGCTACACCTTC
.,.,TRBV7-9,TRBJ2-6,CASRVYGGANVLTF,TGTGCCAGCAGGGTCTATGGCGGGGCCAACGTCCTGACTTTC
.,TRBD1,TRBV19,TRBJ1-6,CASTRQGRVNSPLHF,TGTGCCAGTACCCGACAGGGGCGGGTTAATTCACCCCTCCACTTT
.,.,TRBV19,TRBJ1-1,CASSIRRNTEAFF,TGTGCCAGTAGTATAAGGCGCAACACTGAAGCTTTCTTT
.,.,TRBV12-3/TRBV12-4,TRBJ2-7,CASSFASAYEQYF,TGTGCCAGCAGTTTTGCCAGTGCCTACGAGCAGTACTTC
.,.,TRBV7-8,TRBJ1-5,CASSADPGFNQPQHF,TGTGCCAGCAGCGCAGACCCGGGATTCAATCAGCCCCAGCATTTT
once,.,TRBV14,TRBJ1-1,CASSQVHGNTEAFF,TGTGCCAGCAGCCAAGTGCACGGGAACACTGAAGCTTTCTTT
.,.,TRBV27,TRBJ2-1,CASGLTEKFF,TGTGCCAGCGGATTGACGGAAAAGTTCTTC
few,.,TRBV11-1,TRBJ2-7,CASSLQGEVSYEQYF,TGTGCCAGCAGCCTACAGGGAGAAGTTTCCTACGAGCAGTACTTC
.,.,TRBV6-1,TRBJ1-6,CASSDTYNSPLHF,TGTGCCAGCAGTGACACATATAATTCACCCCTCCACTTT
.,.,TRBV13,TRBJ1-2,CASSSVGVRYGYTF,TGTGCCAGCAGCTCGGTGGGGGTTCGGTATGGCTACACCTTC
.,.,TRBV19,TRBJ1-2,CASSIEAGTYGYTF,TGTGCCAGTAGTATAGAGGCAGGGACCTATGGCTACACCTTC
.,.,TRBV24-1,TRBJ2-7,CATSWNSVGGSEQYF,TGTGCCACCAGTTGGAACAGTGTAGGTGGGTCCGAGCAGTACTTC
.,.,TRBV30,TRBJ2-7,CAWKLKGEQYF,TGTGCCTGGAAGCTGAAAGGGGAGCAGTACTTC
few,.,TRBV13,TRBJ1-2,CASSSGNYGYTF,TGTGCCAGCAGCTCGGGCAACTATGGCTACACCTTC
.,.,TRBV12-3/TRBV12-4,TRBJ2-3,CASSFPGTDTQYF,TGTGCCAGCAGTTTCCCGGGCACAGATACGCAGTATTTT
.,.,TRBV6-5,TRBJ1-2,CASRIGQRNYGYTF,TGTGCCAGCAGAATAGGACAGAGAAACTATGGCTACACCTTC
few,TRBD1,TRBV16,TRBJ1-2,CASSPAVPGGKGGYTF,TGTGCCAGCAGCCCCGCTGTCCCAGGGGGCAAGGGTGGCTACACCTTC
.,TRBD1,TRBV27,TRBJ1-1,CASRTQGVENTEAFF,TGTGCCAGCAGGACTCAGGGGGTCGAGAACACTGAAGCTTTCTTT
once,.,TRBV12-3/TRBV12-4,TRBJ2-5,CASSFQLVETQYF,TGTGCCAGCAGTTTCCAGCTCGTGGAGACCCAGTACTTC
.,.,TRBV28,TRBJ2-1,CATGRGAYNEQFF,TGTGCCACCGGGAGAGGGGCCTACAATGAGCAGTTCTTC
.,.,TRBV12-3/TRBV12-4,TRBJ2-5,CASSRQGGETQYF,TGTGCCAGCAGCCGACAGGGAGGAGAGACCCAGTACTTC
.,.,TRBV7-6,TRBJ1-2,CASSLAVGAIYGYTF,TGTGCCAGCAGCTTAGCGGTTGGAGCTATCTATGGCTACACCTTC
.,TRBD2,TRBV9,TRBJ2-1,CASSKSGLAANEQFF,TGTGCCAGCAGCAAATCGGGACTAGCCGCCAATGAGCAGTTCTTC
.,TRBD1,TRBV29-1,TRBJ2-1,CSVLPRTGGAYNEQFF,TGCAGCGTCTTACCTCGGACAGGGGGGGCCTACAATGAGCAGTTCTTC
.,TRBD1,TRBV25-1,TRBJ2-7,CASSRGLYEQYF,TGTGCCAGCAGCAGGGGGCTCTACGAGCAGTACTTC
.,TRBD1,TRBV19,TRBJ1-2,CASSITGGINGYTF,TGTGCCAGTAGTATAACAGGGGGAATTAATGGCTACACCTTC
.,TRBD2,TRBV7-6,TRBJ2-5,CASSPIAGGPMETQYF,TGTGCCAGCAGCCCTATAGCGGGGGGGCCCATGGAGACCCAGTACTTC
.,.,TRBV5-6,TRBJ2-7,CASSLGGSSYEQYF,TGTGCCAGCAGCTTAGGCGGAAGCTCCTACGAGCAGTACTTC
.,.,TRBV3-1/TRBV3-2,TRBJ2-7,CASSPGNEQYF,TGTGCCAGCAGCCCCGGGAACGAGCAGTACTTC
.,TRBD1,TRBV9,TRBJ1-5,CASSPRDRGNQPQHF,TGTGCCAGCAGCCCCCGGGACAGGGGTAATCAGCCCCAGCATTTT
.,TRBD2,TRBV2,TRBJ2-5,CASRGRASGRGETQYF,TGTGCCAGCAGGGGCCGGGCTAGCGGGAGAGGGGAGACCCAGTACTTC
many,.,TRBV7-3,TRBJ2-6,CASSTQGGSTGANVLTF,TGTGCCAGCAGCACACAGGGAGGGTCCACTGGGGCCAACGTCCTGACTTTC
.,.,TRBV9,TRBJ1-6,CASSLSGNSPLHF,TGTGCCAGCAGCCTTAGCGGTAATTCACCCCTCCACTTT
.,.,TRBV5-1,TRBJ1-3,CASSLGFVTNSGNTIYF,TGCGCCAGCAGCTTGGGTTTCGTGACAAACTCTGGAAACACCATATATTTT
.,TRBD1,TRBV24-1,TRBJ1-6,CATGGGWDRGNSPLHF,TGTGCCACGGGGGGGGGATGGGACAGGGGTAATTCACCCCTCCACTTT
once,.,TRBV13,TRBJ1-2,CASSREEGRHTREHYGYTF,TGTGCCAGCAGCCGGGAGGAGGGACGGCATACTCGGGAGCACTATGGCTACACCTTC
.,.,TRBV6-5,TRBJ1-1,CASSFSFNTEAFF,TGTGCCAGCAGTTTCTCTTTTAACACTGAAGCTTTCTTT
.,.,TRBV6-5,TRBJ2-7,CATQPGYGTFYEQYF,TGTGCCACCCAGCCCGGCTATGGCACTTTCTACGAGCAGTACTTC
.,TRBD1,TRBV29-1,TRBJ2-2,CSVKSGTGAGELFF,TGCAGCGTCAAATCCGGGACAGGGGCCGGGGAGCTGTTTTTT
few,TRBD2,TRBV5-1,TRBJ2-1,CASSSPGRPYNEQFF,TGCGCCAGCAGCTCTCCCGGGAGGCCCTACAATGAGCAGTTCTTC
.,TRBD2,TRBV3-1/TRBV3-2,TRBJ2-5,CASIKTSGGGQETQYF,TGTGCCAGCATAAAAACTAGCGGGGGGGGACAAGAGACCCAGTACTTC
.,.,TRBV6-5,TRBJ1-3,CASIRTGATGNTIYF,TGTGCCAGCATCCGGACGGGGGCTACAGGAAACACCATATATTTT
.,.,TRBV7-8,TRBJ2-2,CASSLLYTGELFF,TGTGCCAGCAGCTTATTATATACCGGGGAGCTGTTTTTT
few,.,TRBV5-8,TRBJ1-2,CASSLSYGYTF,TGTGCCAGCAGCTTGTCCTATGGCTACACCTTC
.,.,TRBV7-9,TRBJ2-1,CASSPPTGREQFF,TGTGCCAGCAGCCCTCCGACAGGTCGAGAGCAGTTCTTC
.,.,TRBV29-1,TRBJ1-5,CSVSGNSNQPQHF,TGCAGCGTCTCAGGAAATAGCAATCAGCCCCAGCATTTT
.,TRBD1,TRBV3-1/TRBV3-2,TRBJ1-1,CASSYGQGAGEAFF,TGTGCCAGCAGTTACGGACAGGGGGCAGGTGAAGCTTTCTTT
few,TRBD2,TRBV12-3/TRBV12-4,TRBJ2-3,CASRGSTDTQYF,TGTGCCAGCCGCGGGAGTACAGATACGCAGTATTTT
.,TRBD2,TRBV6-1,TRBJ2-1,CASSESAGGRYNEQFF,TGTGCCAGCAGTGAATCCGCGGGGGGTCGGTACAATGAGCAGTTCTTC
.,TRBD1,TRBV7-2,TRBJ1-6,CASSWTGGGNSPLHF,TGTGCCAGCAGCTGGACAGGGGGCGGAAATTCACCCCTCCACTTT
once,TRBD1,TRBV6-5,TRBJ2-7,CASSYSRTGQPYEQYF,TGTGCCAGCAGTTACTCGAGGACAGGACAACCCTACGAGCAGTACTTC
.,.,TRBV10-3,TRBJ2-7,CAISGSPEEQYF,TGTGCCATCAGTGGGAGTCCGGAAGAGCAGTACTTC
many,.,TRBV29-1,TRBJ1-1,CSVEISDTEAFF,TGCAGCGTTGAAATATCTGACACTGAAGCTTTCTTT
.,TRBD2,TRBV5-1,TRBJ2-3,CASSRLAGRETDTQYF,TGCGCCAGCAGCCGGCTAGCGGGGAGAGAGACAGATACGCAGTATTTT
.,.,TRBV11-2,TRBJ2-1,CASSFGDAANEQFF,TGTGCCAGCAGCTTCGGGGACGCCGCCAATGAGCAGTTCTTC